The 7 T cell receptor beta chains in this list originate from one sample, sequenced in a study of cytomegalovirus exposure and HLA in healthy donors. The data were produced by immunoSEQ multiplex PCR, yet TCRdb's version contains in-frame clones alone and is incomplete. The table lists more than 55,000 clones, approximately 89% of them singletons. The sequenced sample was PBMCs. These receptors were obtained from a woman aged 18-29 years in good health and CMV-seronegative.

This clone was seen just once. The chain has TRBV7-3 and TRBJ2-1; D unclear. The ends were cut back, 5 bases at V and 7 bases at J, with 12 bases in the middle. Germline V gives CDR1 SGHTA, CDR2 FQGTGA. The CDR3 contains 13 residues. The CDR3 sequence: CASSPNSLNEQFF. CDR3 DNA sequence: TGTGCCAGCAGCCCGAATAGCCTTAATGAGCAGTTCTTC.

This sequence joins TRBV7-9 and TRBJ2-1, with TRBD2 identical over 14 bases. V lost 5 bases and J lost 8; bases outside the gene matches: 2. The CDR3 covers 14 residues. Germline V gene sequence: CDR1 SEHNR, CDR2 FQNEAQ (reference sequence). CDR3 in amino acids: CASSQGLAGDEQFF. The CDR3 nucleotides read TGTGCCAGCAGCCAGGGACTAGCGGGGGATGAGCAGTTCTTC.

J is TRBJ2-1 and V is TRBV4-3; 13 positions agree with TRBD2. Trimming cost V 6 bases and J 7 bases; bases outside gene matches: 6. CDR3 length: 15 amino acids. The germline CDR1 and CDR2 sequences are LGHNA and YSLEER. CDR3 DNA: TGCGCCAGCAGTTCCACTAGCGGGAGGGGGAATGAGCAGTTCTTC. It encodes CASSSTSGRGNEQFF.

The J gene is TRBJ1-3, the V gene TRBV18; D is ambiguous. Germline V gene lookup returns CDR1 KGHSH and CDR2 LQKENI. V lost 8 bases and J 2 bases, leaving 7 bases between the germline ends. The CDR3 is made up of 12 amino acids. CDR3 in amino acids: CASVRTGNTIYF. The CDR3 nucleotides read TGTGCCAGCGTGAGGACTGGAAACACCATATATTTT.

In this sample, this clone turned up a few times. The chain has TRBV7-6 and TRBJ2-3, with D hard to call. The V end was cut by 0 bases, the J end by 4 bases, with 5 bases between. The CDR3 consists of 13 residues. Germline CDR1 reads SGHVS; CDR2 reads FNYEAQ. CDR3 region: CASSLALADTQYF. The CDR3 DNA is TGTGCCAGCAGCTTAGCCCTAGCAGATACGCAGTATTTT.

The genes are TRBV7-8 and TRBJ2-2; TRBD1 aligns across 9 bases. Germline trimming cut 6 bases from V and 0 bases from J; bases unmatched to any gene: 5. In germline, CDR1 is SGHVS, CDR2 FQNEAQ. The CDR3 sequence is 16 residues long. The CDR3 DNA reads as TGTGCCAGCAGTCAACAGGGGGCGTCGAACACCGGGGAGCTGTTTTTT. It translates to CASSQQGASNTGELFF. The full variable domain, rest sourced from reference TRBV7-8 and TRBJ2-2, is GAGVSQSPRYKVAKRGQDVALRCDPISGHVSLFWYQQALGQGPEFLTYFQNEAQLDKSGLPSDRFFAERPEGSVSTLKIQRTQQEDSAVYLCASSQQGASNTGELFFGEGSRLTVL.

This clone was detected only once. The chain has TRBV18 and TRBJ1-4; TRBD1 matches at 9 bases. Trimming at V came to 3 bases and at J to 4 bases, leaving 6 bases not matched to a gene. The CDR3 spans 16 residues. Germline CDR1 reads KGHSH; CDR2 reads LQKENI. CDR3 sequence: CASSPVDRGFNEKLFF. The CDR3 nucleotides read TGTGCCAGCTCACCGGTGGACAGGGGATTTAATGAAAAACTGTTTTTT.